Included here is one TCR beta chain sequence, with context. Its antigen is unidentified. The data were taken from a study of cytomegalovirus exposure and HLA in healthy donors. Study-wide findings and caveats: It was confirmed in vitro that a few of the CMV-associated chains were specific for CMV antigens. The classifier, whose performance was assessed in both the original and validation cohorts, reportedly diagnosed cytomegalovirus status with high specificity and sensitivity. Cytomegalovirus-associated status was assigned to around 160 TCR beta chains. That first-cohort TCR clusters tended to co-occur in the 90 to 150 validation repertoires was found in a later analysis.

Germline V gene sequence: CDR1 SGHAT, CDR2 FQNNGV. Trimming removed 7 bases at V and 4 bases at J, with 13 bases between. The CDR3 is made up of 14 amino acids. TCRdb keeps only in-frame clones here, not all; method: immunoSEQ multiplex PCR. Of about 240,000 clones in the sample, approximately 86% were seen once. The chain uses TRBV11-2 and TRBJ2-2; maybe TRBD1 (6 bases). The sequenced sample consisted of PBMCs. The clonotype originates from a woman aged 25 to 39 in good health and CMV-seropositive. The CDR3 spells CASTIQGGTGELFF. CDR3 DNA sequence: TGTGCCAGCACCATACAAGGGGGCACCGGGGAGCTGTTTTTT. Looking up the rest from reference TRBV11-2 and TRBJ2-2 gives the full variable domain: EAGVAQSPRYKIIEKRQSVAFWCNPISGHATLYWYQQILGQGPKLLIQFQNNGVVDDSQLPKDRFSAERLKGVDSTLKIQPAKLEDSAVYLCASTIQGGTGELFFGEGSRLTVL.